This TCR beta chain was found in a study of CDR3 diversity in severe acne (dated by TCRdb to between 2019 and 2020). This clonotype has just one count. Its antigen remains undetermined. Nothing much larger sits one base from this clone, and base qualities are not available. A single read counts as weak evidence. The receptor library was made with PCR. The reads were generated on an Illumina HiSeq 2000. TCRdb redid the processing of the public reads, applying fastp at Q25 and MiXCR, and retained in-frame beta chains. CDR3 protein sequences are deduplicated, and each keeps its most common genes and DNA. This sample holds about 84,000 distinct CDR3 sequences; 45% to 65% were observed only once. Jointly, the top ten make up roughly an eighth of the sample. The germline V gene supplies CDR1 SGHNT and CDR2 YENEEA. V was cut back by 1 base and J by 6 bases, leaving a gap of 8 bases between them. There are 13 amino acids in the CDR3, from cysteine to phenylalanine inclusive. Only CDR3 DNA remains: 39 bases, in frame from the first base.

The sample comprised blood. The clonotype originates from a male donor in good health, without acne. Recombination linked TRBV11-3 to TRBJ2-3; the D gene is not confidently resolved. The CDR3 region has the sequence CASSLGSADTQYF. DNA sequence: TGTGCCAGCAGCTTAGGGTCCGCGGATACGCAGTATTTT.